Presented here are 20 T cell receptor beta chains from one specimen sequenced in a study of control samples from healthy donors and cancer patients. The method was immunoSEQ multiplex PCR; TCRdb's version includes in-frame clones alone and lacks a portion of them. The data show over 200,000 clones, with approximately 80% seen just once and 13% held by the top ten. The sequencing sample was made of PBMCs. The receptors were sampled from a woman aged 60-75 years with lung cancer.

The chain carries TRBV28 and TRBJ1-4; tentative D call: TRBD1 (5 bases). Germline V CDR1 and CDR2: MDHEN, SYDVKM. This CDR3 region has 14 residues. The ends were cut back, 6 bases at V and 3 bases at J, with 11 bases in the middle. The CDR3 region has the DNA TGTGCCAGCAGGTTCGGGGGGGCTAATGAAAAACTGTTTTTT. Translation gives CASRFGGANEKLFF.

The CDR3 protein is CSASAGGFYGYTF. The CDR3, as DNA: TGCAGTGCTAGTGCCGGGGGGTTCTATGGCTACACCTTC. The rearrangement uses TRBV20-1 and TRBJ1-2; D perhaps matches TRBD1 (5 bases). Germline CDR1 reads DFQATT; CDR2 reads SNEGSKA (reference sequence). Trimming took off 3 bases at V and 4 bases at J, with 12 bases between the two ends. The CDR3 length is 13 residues.

In its sample, this clone was seen once. This chain joins TRBV18 and TRBJ2-2, with 8 nucleotides matching TRBD1. J lost 4 bases, V lost 3 bases, and 7 bases had no gene match. Germline assignment: CDR1 KGHSH and CDR2 LQKENI. CDR3 length: 16 residues. The CDR3 sequence is CASSPQPTGGTGELFF. CDR3 sequence (DNA): TGTGCCAGCTCACCCCAACCAACAGGGGGCACCGGGGAGCTGTTTTTT.

Concerning this clone: This sample also contains other DNA sequences that code for the same CDR3. CDR3 nucleotide sequence: TGTGCCAGCAGCGTAGGGGGTGCGGGGGGACTAGAGCAAGAGACCCAGTACTTC. Translating gives CASSVGGAGGLEQETQYF. The genes are TRBV9 and TRBJ2-5; 8 nucleotides align to TRBD2. V trimming: 0 bases; J trimming: 2 bases; junction bases outside the gene matches: 12. Germline V lookup: CDR1 SGDLS, CDR2 YYNGEE. This CDR3 contains 18 residues.

This chain joins TRBV27 and TRBJ2-3; 9 nucleotides align to TRBD1. Trimming took 5 bases from V and 5 from J; bases not matched to a gene: 11. The CDR3 covers 16 residues. Per germline, CDR1 MNHEY and CDR2 SMNVEV (reference sequence). CDR3 loop: CASSPMGQGRGDTQYF. The CDR3 coding sequence is TGTGCCAGCAGTCCGATGGGACAGGGTCGTGGAGATACGCAGTATTTT.

The chain has TRBV5-5 and TRBJ1-2; 10 bases line up with TRBD1. The CDR3 has 15 residues. The V and J ends lost 3 bases and 3 bases, in that order; junction bases with no gene match: 5. CDR1 is SGHKS and CDR2 is YYEKEE in the germline V gene (reference sequence). CDR3 bases: TGTGCCAGCAGCTACCCCGGGACAGGGGACTATGGCTACACCTTC. Its translation: CASSYPGTGDYGYTF.

V gene TRBV7-9 combines with J gene TRBJ2-7; 8 positions agree with TRBD1. V was clipped by 5 bases and J by 6 bases; unmatched bases: 12. CDR3 length equals 15 residues. Germline assignment: CDR1 SEHNR and CDR2 FQNEAQ (reference sequence). The CDR3 DNA reads as TGTGCCAGCAGCCACAGGGGGGACGGCGGGTCCGAGCAGTACTTC. It is translated as CASSHRGDGGSEQYF.

The chain has TRBV7-3 and TRBJ1-3, with D unclear. Germline V gives CDR1 SGHTA, CDR2 FQGTGA. The CDR3 runs to 14 residues. Trimming pared 8 bases from V and 3 bases from J, leaving 14 bases between. CDR3 amino acids: CASSQVGGGNTIYF. DNA for the CDR3: TGTGCCAGCTCGCAGGTTGGAGGTGGAAACACCATATATTTT.

This clone was detected a few times. This chain links TRBV7-9 with TRBJ2-7; D gene ambiguous. The CDR3 is made up of 14 amino acids. Trimming removed 2 bases from V and 0 bases from J, with 8 bases in between. Germline CDR1 reads SEHNR; CDR2 reads FQNEAQ (reference sequence). CDR3 residues: CASSLMQVSYEQYF. The DNA for the CDR3 is TGTGCCAGCAGCTTAATGCAGGTCTCCTACGAGCAGTACTTC.

The rearrangement uses TRBV21-1 and TRBJ2-2; the D call of TRBD2 is as the table states it, not checked on the DNA. TRBV21-1 is a recognized pseudogene. The CDR3 consists of 18 residues. CDR3 bases: TGTGCCAGCAGCAAAGCGCAACGCGGGAGGTCGAACACCGGGGAGCTGTTTTTT. This sequence encodes CASSKAQRGRSNTGELFF.

This rearrangement joins TRBV30 to TRBJ1-6; the D is unclear. Trimming left V 4 bases short and J 5 bases short, with 15 bases between. Germline lookup yields CDR1 GTSNPN and CDR2 SVGIG (reference sequence). CDR3 length equals 15 residues. In DNA, the CDR3 is TGTGCCTGGACGGGCGAGCAAGGGAATAATTCACCCCTCCACTTT. Translating gives CAWTGEQGNNSPLHF.

This clone was counted only a few times. The chain is built from TRBV18 and TRBJ2-7; D is unresolved. The CDR3 extends over 14 amino acids. Per the germline V gene, CDR1 is KGHSH and CDR2 is LQKENI. Trimming took 2 bases from V and 0 from J, leaving 8 bases between them. CDR3 in DNA: TGTGCCAGCTCACCAATTGGCGGCTCCTACGAGCAGTACTTC. Amino acids: CASSPIGGSYEQYF.

The genes are TRBV19 and TRBJ1-1, with unresolved D. The germline V gene encodes CDR1 LNHDA and CDR2 SQIVND (reference sequence). Trimming removed 0 bases at V and 1 base at J, with 12 bases between. The CDR3 sequence is 16 residues long. CDR3 region: CASSIDPARPNTEAFF. For the CDR3, the DNA is TGTGCCAGTAGTATAGACCCCGCTCGTCCGAACACTGAAGCTTTCTTT.

CDR3: CASSQGTGGSRRYTEAFF. CDR3 coding DNA: TGTGCCAGCAGCCAAGGGACAGGGGGCAGTCGTCGGTACACTGAAGCTTTCTTT. This chain joins TRBV3-1 (or the pseudogene TRBV3-2) and TRBJ1-1, with 11 bases aligning to TRBD1. The germline V gene encodes CDR1 LGHDT and CDR2 YNNKEL (reference sequence). Trimming took 1 base from V and 3 from J; bases not matched to a gene: 10. The CDR3 totals 18 residues.

The chain combines TRBV19 with TRBJ2-1, with D tentatively TRBD2 (5 bases). The CDR3 is 13 residues long. In germline, CDR1 is LNHDA, CDR2 SQIVND (reference sequence). Between the trimmed V and J ends, which lost 3 bases and 3 bases, there was a span of 6 bases. CDR3 amino acids: CASSIGNYNEQFF. As DNA, the CDR3 is TGTGCCAGTAGTATCGGGAACTACAATGAGCAGTTCTTC.

CDR3 DNA sequence: TGTGCCAGCAGTCCCCAACCACGGGATACGCAGTATTTT. Protein sequence: CASSPQPRDTQYF. The rearrangement uses TRBV6-2 or TRBV6-3 and TRBJ2-3; D remains unclear. Germline V CDR1 and CDR2: MNHEY, SVGEGT. V lost 5 bases, J lost 6 bases, and 12 bases lay in between. This CDR3 comprises 13 residues.

CDR3: CASSDGLTDTQYF. CDR3 DNA: TGTGCCAGCAGTGACGGACTCACAGATACGCAGTATTTT. This chain uses TRBV6-1 with TRBJ2-3; a possible D gene is TRBD2 (5 bases). The germline V gene encodes CDR1 MNHNS and CDR2 SASEGT. This CDR3 has 13 residues. Trimming removed 3 bases at V and 2 bases at J, with 6 bases between.

V gene TRBV30 combines with J gene TRBJ2-5; D assignment may be TRBD1 or TRBD2 (5 bases each). The CDR3 consists of 12 residues. CDR1 GTSNPN and CDR2 SVGIG come from the germline V gene (reference sequence). V was cut by 2 bases and J by 9 bases, with 13 bases left in between. The CDR3 protein is CAWSRDGTAQYF. The DNA for the CDR3 is TGTGCCTGGAGTAGGGACGGGACGGCCCAGTACTTC.

The V and J genes are TRBV9 and TRBJ2-7, with 7 bases fitting TRBD1. This CDR3 region has 16 residues. Trimming removed 3 bases from V and 3 bases from J; junction bases left unmatched: 12. Germline CDR1 and CDR2: SGDLS and YYNGEE. CDR3 nucleotides: TGTGCCAGCAGCGACCGACCACAGGGGAATAGCTACGAGCAGTACTTC. The encoded protein is CASSDRPQGNSYEQYF.

The chain couples TRBV21-1 to TRBJ1-4; TRBD1, as called in the table, went unchecked against the DNA. TRBV21-1 is assigned pseudogene status. The CDR3 runs to 19 residues. The CDR3 loop reads CASSKDGTGPPPANEKLFF. The DNA for the CDR3 is TGTGCCAGCAGCAAAGATGGGACAGGGCCCCCGCCGGCTAATGAAAAACTGTTTTTT.